A single sample is the source of the 27 T cell receptor beta chains below, sequenced in a study of OX40 agonist ivuxolimab in advanced cancers. Sequencing was performed with immunoSEQ multiplex PCR; in TCRdb, only in-frame clones are kept and a portion is missing. The data show tens of thousands of clones, roughly 86% seen once. The specimen was CD4+ or CD8+ T cells sorted from blood, collected in a trial of the OX40 agonist ivuxolimab. The receptors here all came from an adult with an advanced solid tumor such as melanoma, head and neck, liver or kidney cancer.

The sample holds one count of this clone. The gene calls are TRBV6-1 and TRBJ2-7; D is uncertain. The CDR3 length is 16 residues. The V and J ends lost 0 bases and 0 bases respectively, with 12 bases between them. Per the germline V gene, CDR1 is MNHNS and CDR2 is SASEGT. This CDR3 is CASSEAKGLSSYEQYF. The CDR3 DNA sequence: TGTGCCAGCAGTGAAGCTAAGGGCCTAAGCTCCTACGAGCAGTACTTC.

The rearrangement uses TRBV28 and TRBJ1-3, with D tentatively TRBD1 (6 bases). V was pared by 10 bases and J by 2 bases, with 12 bases between. Germline V gives CDR1 MDHEN, CDR2 SYDVKM. CDR3 length equals 13 residues. CDR3 sequence: CATHRAPGNTIYF. CDR3 coding DNA: TGTGCCACCCACAGGGCCCCTGGAAACACCATATATTTT.

The rearrangement uses TRBV28 and TRBJ2-7; the D is unclear. CDR3 length: 13 residues. Looked up from germline, CDR1 is MDHEN and CDR2 is SYDVKM. Trimming removed 1 base from V and 5 bases from J, with 9 bases in between. CDR3 coding DNA: TGTGCCAGCAGTTTATTGGTCCGCGACGAGCAGTACTTC. The encoded protein is CASSLLVRDEQYF.

The chain links TRBV6-6 to TRBJ2-3; D might be TRBD2 (5 bases). This CDR3 has 15 amino acids. The germline V gene encodes CDR1 MNHNY and CDR2 SVGAGI (reference sequence). Trimming removed 0 bases from V and 5 bases from J, with 12 bases in between. In DNA form, the CDR3 reads TGTGCCAGCAGTTACTCGTCGTCCGGGAAAGATACGCAGTATTTT. This codes for CASSYSSSGKDTQYF.

The rearrangement links TRBV29-1 to TRBJ1-1; 8 bases map to TRBD1. Germline CDR1 and CDR2: SQVTM and ANQGSEA. The V and J ends lost 7 bases and 1 base, in that order; junction bases with no gene match: 5. This CDR3 has 13 residues. The CDR3, as DNA: TGCAGCGACCGGACAGGGACGAACACTGAAGCTTTCTTT. The encoded protein is CSDRTGTNTEAFF. The variable domain in full, completed from reference TRBV29-1 and TRBJ1-1, reads SAVISQKPSRDICQRGTSLTIQCQVDSQVTMMFWYRQQPGQSLTLIATANQGSEATYESGFVIDKFPISRPNLTFSTLTVSNMSPEDSSIYLCSDRTGTNTEAFFGQGTRLTVV.

V gene TRBV9 combines with J gene TRBJ2-6, with D tentatively TRBD2 (5 bases). Germline V gene lookup returns CDR1 SGDLS and CDR2 YYNGEE. The CDR3 loop spans 20 amino acids. The V gene lost 3 bases and the J gene lost 0 bases, with 22 bases spanning the gap. The CDR3 DNA reads TGTGCCAGCAGCGGAGGACCCCGGGAACCACCTCCCTCTGGGGCCAACGTCCTGACTTTC. Residues: CASSGGPREPPPSGANVLTF.

The V and J genes are TRBV11-2 and TRBJ2-1; D is ambiguous. The germline V and J ends were trimmed by 1 base and 9 bases, with 7 bases remaining between them. CDR1 SGHAT and CDR2 FQNNGV come from the germline V gene. The CDR3 consists of 12 residues. This CDR3 is CASSLAGSEQFF. The CDR3 region has the DNA TGTGCCAGCAGCTTAGCTGGCTCTGAGCAGTTCTTC.

This clone was seen only a few times. This sequence joins TRBV7-2 and TRBJ2-3, with D perhaps matching TRBD2 (6 bases). The germline V and J ends were trimmed by 2 bases and 4 bases, with 13 bases remaining between them. This CDR3 comprises 15 residues. CDR1 and CDR2 from the germline V gene are SGHTA and FQGNSA. The CDR3 nucleotides read TGTGCCAGCAGCTTAATCGGGGCGGGGTCAGATACGCAGTATTTT. Residues: CASSLIGAGSDTQYF.

The rearrangement joins TRBV6-5 to TRBJ2-7; D gene uncertain. The CDR3 totals 12 residues. CDR1 is MNHEY, CDR2 SVGAGI, per germline. With 5 bases removed from V and 0 bases from J, the gap between germline ends came to 5 bases. CDR3 loop: CASSESSYEQYF. DNA of the CDR3: TGTGCCAGCAGTGAGAGCTCCTACGAGCAGTACTTC.

The chain employs TRBV19 and TRBJ2-3, with D hard to call. This CDR3 contains 12 residues. The V gene's germline CDR1 is LNHDA and CDR2 SQIVND (reference sequence). V was cut by 4 bases and J by 6 bases, with 8 bases left in between. CDR3 sequence (DNA): TGTGCCAGTAGTACGTCCGGCGATACGCAGTATTTT. Translating gives CASSTSGDTQYF.

The chain uses TRBV29-1 and TRBJ2-7, with D perhaps matching TRBD2 (6 bases). Germline V gene lookup returns CDR1 SQVTM and CDR2 ANQGSEA. The germline V and J ends were trimmed by 0 bases and 2 bases, with 8 bases remaining between them. There are 13 residues in the CDR3. This CDR3 is CSVEDSGAYEQYF. The CDR3 DNA reads as TGCAGCGTTGAAGATAGCGGCGCCTACGAGCAGTACTTC.

The rearrangement joins TRBV6-5 to TRBJ1-1; D not certain. V dropped 2 bases and J dropped 0 bases, with 4 bases sitting between them. The length of the CDR3 is 13 residues. The germline gives CDR1 MNHEY, CDR2 SVGAGI. CDR3 bases: TGTGCCAGCAGTTACACTTTGAACACTGAAGCTTTCTTT. Protein sequence: CASSYTLNTEAFF.

The chain recombines TRBV12-5 with TRBJ2-1, with unresolved D. CDR3 length: 14 amino acids. Germline V lookup: CDR1 LGHNT, CDR2 FRNRAP. V was shortened by 6 bases and J by 1 base, with 10 bases between the two germline ends. CDR3 sequence reads: CASGWGGSYNEQFF. The CDR3, as DNA: TGTGCTAGTGGGTGGGGTGGGTCCTACAATGAGCAGTTCTTC.

The rearrangement links TRBV9 to TRBJ1-5; D is unclear. CDR3 length: 15 residues. Between the trimmed V and J ends, which lost 0 bases and 1 base, there was a span of 8 bases. Germline V lookup: CDR1 SGDLS, CDR2 YYNGEE. Here the CDR3 reads CASSVGSGSNQPQHF. DNA for the CDR3: TGTGCCAGCAGCGTAGGATCCGGCAGCAATCAGCCCCAGCATTTT.

CDR3 coding DNA: TGTGCCAGCAGTTACAGGGGGTCCTACGAGCAGTACTTC. It specifies CASSYRGSYEQYF. J is TRBJ2-7 and V is TRBV6-5, with a weak D call TRBD1 (6 bases). Germline V lookup: CDR1 MNHEY, CDR2 SVGAGI. The CDR3 extends over 13 amino acids. V was shortened by 2 bases and J by 1 base, with 6 bases between the two germline ends.

The chain recombines TRBV2 with TRBJ2-1, with D maybe TRBD2 (5 bases). Germline V gene sequence: CDR1 SNHLY, CDR2 FYNNEI. The CDR3 is made up of 12 amino acids. The germline V and J ends were trimmed by 7 bases and 5 bases, with 9 bases remaining between them. The CDR3 protein is CASKGGDNEQFF. The CDR3 DNA is TGTGCCAGCAAAGGAGGTGACAATGAGCAGTTCTTC.

The CDR3 here is CASSPWTGYGYTF. Here the CDR3 DNA reads TGTGCCAGCAGCCCCTGGACAGGGTATGGCTACACCTTC. J is TRBJ1-2 and V is TRBV9; TRBD1 agrees at 8 bases. The trim removed 4 bases at V and 5 bases at J, leaving 4 bases unmatched. The CDR3 loop spans 13 amino acids. Germline V gene sequence: CDR1 SGDLS, CDR2 YYNGEE.

A note on this clone: The same CDR3 can be traced to other DNA sequences in this sample. The chain employs TRBV4-3 and TRBJ2-3; 9 bases map to TRBD2. Germline CDR1 reads LGHNA; CDR2 reads YSLEER. The length of the CDR3 is 17 residues. V lost 0 bases, J lost 2 bases, and 6 bases stayed unmatched. The DNA of the CDR3 is TGCGCCAGCAGCCAAGATTGGCGGGGGGGGCCCACAGATACGCAGTATTTT. It codes for CASSQDWRGGPTDTQYF.

This chain joins TRBV7-9 and TRBJ2-2; D remains unclear. Germline lookup yields CDR1 SEHNR and CDR2 FQNEAQ (reference sequence). V shed 5 bases and J shed 7 bases, with 11 bases lying between them. The CDR3 is made up of 13 amino acids. The CDR3 nucleotides are TGTGCCAGCAGCCACGAGGCCGGCGGGGAGCTGTTTTTT. Translation gives CASSHEAGGELFF.

The chain is built from TRBV27 and TRBJ2-7; tentative D call: TRBD2 (6 bases). Germline loops: CDR1 MNHEY, CDR2 SMNVEV (reference sequence). The CDR3 covers 13 residues. V lost 1 base and J lost 5, with 9 bases in between. CDR3 coding DNA: TGTGCCAGCAGTTTATTTGGAGGGGACGAGCAGTACTTC. It codes for CASSLFGGDEQYF.

This chain uses TRBV25-1 with TRBJ1-2, with 10 bases identical to TRBD1. Germline CDR1 MGHDK, CDR2 SYGVNS. The CDR3 runs 16 residues. With 3 bases clipped from V and 8 bases from J, the junction kept 12 bases outside the gene matches. The CDR3 here is CASSESPGQGKVGYTF. In nucleotides, the CDR3 is TGTGCCAGCAGTGAGTCTCCGGGACAGGGGAAGGTAGGCTACACCTTC.

V is TRBV30 and J is TRBJ2-2, with D maybe TRBD2 (6 bases). The CDR3 has 15 residues. Trimming removed 4 bases at V and 1 base at J, with 13 bases between. Germline values: CDR1 GTSNPN, CDR2 SVGIG (reference sequence). CDR3 sequence (DNA): TGTGCCTGGACAATTAGCGGTATGAACACCGGGGAGCTGTTTTTT. Its protein product is CAWTISGMNTGELFF.

J is TRBJ1-1 and V is TRBV6-1; D not resolved. The CDR3 is 15 residues long. Trimming cost V 2 bases and J 0 bases, with 10 bases left between them. Per the germline V gene, CDR1 is MNHNS and CDR2 is SASEGT. The CDR3 bases are TGTGCCAGCAGTGAACGGGGATTAATGAACACTGAAGCTTTCTTT. As protein: CASSERGLMNTEAFF.

The gene calls are TRBV6-5 and TRBJ1-2; perhaps TRBD1 as D (5 bases). V lost 2 bases to trimming and J lost 8 bases, with 6 bases between them. The CDR3 runs to 11 residues. Per the germline V gene, CDR1 is MNHEY and CDR2 is SVGAGI. CDR3: CASSYQGGYTF. CDR3 nucleotide sequence: TGTGCCAGCAGTTACCAGGGAGGCTACACCTTC.

This chain links TRBV5-1 with TRBJ2-5, with TRBD2 identical over 14 bases. This CDR3 is 18 amino acids long. Germline loops: CDR1 SGHRS, CDR2 YFSETQ. V shed 3 bases and J 4 bases; nucleotides not matched to a gene: 11. The CDR3 nucleotides are TGCGCCAGCAGCTGGGGACTAGCGGGGGCCGACCCCCCAGAGACCCAGTACTTC. Protein product: CASSWGLAGADPPETQYF. The full variable domain, rest sourced from reference TRBV5-1 and TRBJ2-5, is KAGVTQTPRYLIKTRGQQVTLSCSPISGHRSVSWYQQTPGQGLQFLFEYFSETQRNKGNFPGRFSGRQFSNSRSEMNVSTLELGDSALYLCASSWGLAGADPPETQYFGPGTRLLVL.

The chain carries TRBV30 and TRBJ1-6, with no clear D. Germline V CDR1 and CDR2: GTSNPN, SVGIG (reference sequence). CDR3 length: 13 amino acids. V was trimmed by 3 bases and J by 12 bases, leaving 15 bases between them. The CDR3 region has the DNA TGTGCCTGGAGCGTCCCCCCCCGGGAACCCCTCCACTTT. Translating gives CAWSVPPREPLHF.

The chain is built from TRBV25-1 and TRBJ1-2; D gene ambiguous. The CDR3 is 12 amino acids. The germline V gene has CDR1 MGHDK and CDR2 SYGVNS. The V end was cut by 1 base, the J end by 6 bases, with 6 bases between. The CDR3 DNA reads TGTGCCAGCAGTGAATTGATTGATGGCTACACCTTC. It translates to CASSELIDGYTF.